Below, 2 T cell receptor beta chains from the same sample are listed, as sequenced in a study of blood T cells in healthy people across ages. The use of a sample-barcoded 5' primer and a J-beta primer mix characterized a second PCR of about 7 to 12 cycles. TCRdb re-called the 5' RACE reads through MiXCR, storing one row per CDR3 protein. The data contain roughly 1.7 million distinct CDR3 sequences, around 36% of them singletons. What was sequenced was blood. All receptors derive from a woman aged 25 to 39 in good health.

This clonotype was recorded a few times. This chain joins TRBV18 and TRBJ2-1; 9 bases are shared with TRBD2. Trimming cost V 2 bases and J 6 bases; bases outside gene matches: 8. The germline V gene has CDR1 KGHSH and CDR2 LQKENI. The CDR3 length is 16 residues. The DNA of the CDR3 is TGTGCCAGCTCACCAGGCGGGGGGGCCATCTTCAATGAGCAGTTCTTC. It encodes CASSPGGGAIFNEQFF. Using reference TRBV18 and TRBJ2-1 for the parts outside the CDR3, the full variable domain is NAGVMQNPRHLVRRRGQEARLRCSPMKGHSHVYWYRQLPEEGLKFMVYLQKENIIDESGMPKERFSAEFPKEGPSILRIQQVVRGDSAAYFCASSPGGGAIFNEQFFGPGTRLTVL.

This clonotype was detected a few times. The CDR3 spells CASSPPSPHGNTEAFF. The CDR3 DNA follows: TGCGCCAGCAGCCCCCCGTCCCCACATGGGAACACTGAAGCTTTCTTT. The chain joins TRBV5-1 to TRBJ1-1; D is undetermined. The V gene's germline CDR1 is SGHRS and CDR2 YFSETQ. V lost 4 bases and J lost 1, with 17 bases in between. The CDR3 sequence is 16 residues long. Complete variable domain (other parts from reference TRBV5-1 and TRBJ1-1): KAGVTQTPRYLIKTRGQQVTLSCSPISGHRSVSWYQQTPGQGLQFLFEYFSETQRNKGNFPGRFSGRQFSNSRSEMNVSTLELGDSALYLCASSPPSPHGNTEAFFGQGTRLTVV.